This T cell receptor beta chain was profiled in a study of cytomegalovirus exposure and HLA in healthy donors. PCR involved 60 Vbeta and 13 Jbeta primers. Repertoires were generated with immunoSEQ multiplex PCR, while TCRdb's copy carries only in-frame clones and drops some. This sample yields just under 95,000 clones, of which 84% are seen a single time; 5.6% belongs to the top ten. Those who donated were healthy bone marrow donors. Study-level findings and limits: The study flagged some 170 TCR beta chains as cytomegalovirus-associated. An Asian-associated ancestry cluster reportedly showed fewer N-insertions than the approximately 700-donor mean in a later analysis.

In the case of this clone: Its antigen is as yet unknown.

The sequencing sample was made of PBMCs. This clonotype was sampled from a woman between 18 and 29 years old in good health and CMV-seropositive.

The CDR3 spells CASSKKLDAWGRNTIYF. Here the CDR3 DNA reads TGTGCCAGCAGCAAAAAATTGGATGCCTGGGGGCGAAACACCATATATTTT. J is TRBJ1-3 and V is TRBV21-1; the table's D call TRBD1 went unverified against the DNA. TRBV21-1 is a pseudogene segment. The CDR3 has 17 amino acids.